These 5 T cell receptor beta chains were all obtained from the same sample, sequenced in a study of T cells in localized non-small cell lung cancer. The data were produced by immunoSEQ multiplex PCR, yet TCRdb's version contains in-frame clones alone and is incomplete. The table records roughly 13,000 clones, around 83% of them present only once. This material consisted of peripheral blood, taken before any cancer treatment. The receptor set was obtained from a male donor at least 60 years old with stage III lung adenocarcinoma.

CDR3 nucleotides: TGTGCCAGCAGCTTTGGGACAGGTAACTACGAGCAGTACTTC. Amino acids: CASSFGTGNYEQYF. This rearrangement joins TRBV7-9 to TRBJ2-7; TRBD1 matches at 8 bases. This CDR3 region has 14 residues. The germline CDR1 and CDR2 sequences are SEHNR and FQNEAQ (reference sequence). V lost 3 bases, J lost 3 bases, and 4 bases stayed unmatched.

The chain joins TRBV6-1 to TRBJ2-7, with TRBD1 matching over 7 bases. The germline V gene has CDR1 MNHNS and CDR2 SASEGT. V lost 6 bases, J lost 5 bases, and 4 bases stayed unmatched. The CDR3 runs 12 residues. The CDR3 sequence: CASRNDRDEQYF. CDR3 DNA sequence: TGTGCCAGCAGGAACGACAGGGACGAGCAGTACTTC.

The chain joins TRBV19 to TRBJ1-2; D remains unclear. The germline V gene encodes CDR1 LNHDA and CDR2 SQIVND (reference sequence). With 10 bases removed from V and 3 bases from J, the gap between germline ends came to 12 bases. CDR3 length equals 12 residues. CDR3 nucleotides: TGTGCCACCATTGGACGGCACTATGGCTACACCTTC. Protein: CATIGRHYGYTF.

The rearrangement uses TRBV7-6 and TRBJ2-1; D is uncertain. The V end lost 2 bases, the J end lost 9 bases, and 11 bases lay between the germline ends. The CDR3 has 13 residues. Germline CDR1 reads SGHVS; CDR2 reads FNYEAQ. The CDR3 spells CASSLSGAAEQFF. The CDR3 nucleotides read TGTGCCAGCAGCTTATCTGGAGCAGCTGAGCAGTTCTTC. The full variable domain, with the rest looked up from reference TRBV7-6 and TRBJ2-1, is GAGVSQSPRYKVTKRGQDVALRCDPISGHVSLYWYRQALGQGPEFLTYFNYEAQQDKSGLPNDRFSAERPEGSISTLTIQRTEQRDSAMYRCASSLSGAAEQFFGPGTRLTVL.

CDR3 amino acids: CSTRQGRTEAFF. DNA of the CDR3: TGCAGCACCCGACAGGGGCGCACTGAAGCTTTCTTT. This chain connects TRBV29-1 to TRBJ1-1; 8 bases fit TRBD1. The CDR3 contains 12 residues. Germline V gene sequence: CDR1 SQVTM, CDR2 ANQGSEA. Trimming removed 8 bases from V and 4 bases from J; junction bases left unmatched: 6.